This TCR beta chain was recorded in a study of cytomegalovirus exposure and HLA in healthy donors. TCRdb's table, derived via immunoSEQ multiplex PCR, lists solely in-frame clones and lacks some. The table includes some 340,000 clones, about 85% detected once. V was trimmed by 5 bases and J by 0 bases, leaving 7 bases between them. Germline V CDR1 and CDR2: SEHNR, FQNEAQ (reference sequence). The CDR3 has 14 amino acids. This chain links TRBV7-9 with TRBJ2-2; possibly TRBD2 for D (6 bases). The sample consisted of PBMCs. This sequence originates from a woman in her twenties or thirties in good health and CMV-seropositive. CDR3 nucleotides: TGTGCCAGCAGCGCTAGCGCGAACACCGGGGAGCTGTTTTTT. This codes for CASSASANTGELFF.